This T cell receptor (beta chain) was identified in a study of control samples from healthy donors and cancer patients. Sequencing was performed with immunoSEQ multiplex PCR; in TCRdb, only in-frame clones are kept and a portion is missing. The table includes about 130,000 clones, 85% to 95% detected once. Trimming took off 3 bases at V and 3 bases at J, with 8 bases between the two ends. Germline loops: CDR1 MNHNS, CDR2 SASEGT. The CDR3 contains 13 residues. Sequenced material: PBMCs. V usage is TRBV6-1 and J usage is TRBJ1-1; D is perhaps TRBD1 (6 bases). The clonotype originates from a man aged 60 to 69 with colorectal cancer. This CDR3 is CASSEHRDTEAFF. The CDR3 DNA reads TGTGCCAGCAGTGAGCACAGGGACACTGAAGCTTTCTTT.